The clone carrying this T cell receptor beta chain was found many times. Its cognate antigen is unknown. The data originate from a study of T cells in Graves' hyperthyroidism and ophthalmopathy. Notes on the study in general: Blood also contained most expanded thyroid clonotypes above 0.001.

TCR beta CDR3 regions were amplified from RNA. TCR CDR3 regions were first amplified by RT-PCR with HTBI primers. TCRdb itself ran the multiplex PCR reads through MiXCR, one entry per CDR3 protein. The sample shows approximately 520,000 distinct CDR3 sequences, roughly a quarter of them seen only once. The CDR3 sequence is 13 residues long. The germline CDR1 and CDR2 sequences are SNHLY and FYNNEI. V was pared by 4 bases and J by 8 bases, with 5 bases of the junction left unmatched. The sequencing input was blood. This receptor was obtained from a woman aged 30 to 39 with Graves' ophthalmopathy. This rearrangement joins TRBV2 to TRBJ1-5; 7 bases fit TRBD1. CDR3 DNA: TGTGCCAGCAGTGGCCCTACAGGGGAGCCCCAGCATTTT. Protein: CASSGPTGEPQHF. Complete variable domain (other parts from reference TRBV2 and TRBJ1-5): EPEVTQTPSHQVTQMGQEVILRCVPISNHLYFYWYRQILGQKVEFLVSFYNNEISEKSEIFDDQFSVERPDGSNFTLKIRSTKLEDSAMYFCASSGPTGEPQHFGDGTRLSIL.